This record looks at one T cell receptor beta chain sequence and its context. What it recognizes is unknown. The sample originates from a study of cytomegalovirus exposure and HLA in healthy donors. Findings and caveats of the study: It was taken for granted in presence/absence analyses that sequencing depth across donors was roughly uniform.

The PCR ran on 60 Vbeta and 13 Jbeta primers. Clones were read by immunoSEQ multiplex PCR, and TCRdb kept only the in-frame ones, dropping some. This sample carries around 200,000 clones, about 84% of them seen once, and the ten largest clones take around 4%. CDR3 size: 14 residues. V shed 5 bases and J shed 7 bases, with 15 bases lying between them. CDR1 is SNHLY, CDR2 FYNNEI, per germline. The clonotype was recovered from a man aged 50 to 60 in good health and CMV-seronegative. What was sequenced was PBMCs. This chain joins TRBV2 and TRBJ2-1; D not resolved. CDR3 DNA: TGTGCCAGCAGTATGACAAGGAACCAGAATGAGCAGTTCTTC. Amino acids: CASSMTRNQNEQFF. Using reference TRBV2 and TRBJ2-1 for the parts outside the CDR3, the full variable domain is EPEVTQTPSHQVTQMGQEVILRCVPISNHLYFYWYRQILGQKVEFLVSFYNNEISEKSEIFDDQFSVERPDGSNFTLKIRSTKLEDSAMYFCASSMTRNQNEQFFGPGTRLTVL.